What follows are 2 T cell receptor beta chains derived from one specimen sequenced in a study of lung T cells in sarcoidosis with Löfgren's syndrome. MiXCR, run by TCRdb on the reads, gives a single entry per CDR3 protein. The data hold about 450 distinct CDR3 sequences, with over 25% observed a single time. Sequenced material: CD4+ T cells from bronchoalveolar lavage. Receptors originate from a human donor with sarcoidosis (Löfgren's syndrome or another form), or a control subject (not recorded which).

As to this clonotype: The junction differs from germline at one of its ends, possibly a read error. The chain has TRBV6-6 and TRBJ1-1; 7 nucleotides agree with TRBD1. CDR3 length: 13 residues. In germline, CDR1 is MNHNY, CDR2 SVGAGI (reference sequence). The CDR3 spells CASSCSGDSDAFF. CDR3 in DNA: TGTGCCAGCAGTTGCTCTGGGGACAGCGACGCTTTCTTC.

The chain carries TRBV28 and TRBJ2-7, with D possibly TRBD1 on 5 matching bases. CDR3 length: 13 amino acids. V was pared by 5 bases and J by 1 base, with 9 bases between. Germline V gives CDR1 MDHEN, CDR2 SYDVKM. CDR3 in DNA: TGTGCCAGCAGTATTGACAGTTCCTACGAGCAGTACGTC. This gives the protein CASSIDSSYEQYV.